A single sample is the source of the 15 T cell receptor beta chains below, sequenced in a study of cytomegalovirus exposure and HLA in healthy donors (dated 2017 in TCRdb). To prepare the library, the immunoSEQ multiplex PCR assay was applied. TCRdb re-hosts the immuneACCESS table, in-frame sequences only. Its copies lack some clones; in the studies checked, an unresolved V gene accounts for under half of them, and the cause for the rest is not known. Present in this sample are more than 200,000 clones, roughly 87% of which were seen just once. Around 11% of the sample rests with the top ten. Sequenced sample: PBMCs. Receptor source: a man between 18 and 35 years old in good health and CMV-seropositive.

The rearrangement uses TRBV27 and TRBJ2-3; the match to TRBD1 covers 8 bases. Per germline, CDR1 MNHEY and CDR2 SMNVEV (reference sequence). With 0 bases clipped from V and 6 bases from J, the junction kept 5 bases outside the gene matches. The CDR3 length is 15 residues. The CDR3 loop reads CASSLSRQGRDTQYF. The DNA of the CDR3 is TGTGCCAGCAGTTTATCTAGACAGGGGAGGGATACGCAGTATTTT.

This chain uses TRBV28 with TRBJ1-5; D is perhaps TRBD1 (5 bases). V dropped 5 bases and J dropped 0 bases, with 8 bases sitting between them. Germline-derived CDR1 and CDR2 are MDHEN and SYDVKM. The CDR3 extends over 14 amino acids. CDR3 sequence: CASSLGRSNQPQHF. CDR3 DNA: TGTGCCAGCAGTCTGGGACGTAGCAATCAGCCCCAGCATTTT.

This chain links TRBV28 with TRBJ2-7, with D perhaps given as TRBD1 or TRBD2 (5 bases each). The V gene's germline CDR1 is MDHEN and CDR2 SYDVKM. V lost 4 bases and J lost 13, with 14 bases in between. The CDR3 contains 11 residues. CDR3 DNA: TGTGCCAGCAGTTCAAACCGGGGCCTTTACTTC. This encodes CASSSNRGLYF. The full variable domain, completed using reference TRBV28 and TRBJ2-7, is DVKVTQSSRYLVKRTGEKVFLECVQDMDHENMFWYRQDPGLGLRLIYFSYDVKMKEKGDIPEGYSVSREKKERFSLILESASTNQTSMYLCASSSNRGLYFGPGTRLTVT.

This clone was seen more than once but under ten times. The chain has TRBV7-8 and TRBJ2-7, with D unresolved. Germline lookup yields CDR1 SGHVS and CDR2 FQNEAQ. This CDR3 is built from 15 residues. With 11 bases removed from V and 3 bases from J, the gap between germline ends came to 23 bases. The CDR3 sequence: CASKKGQRGFYEQYF. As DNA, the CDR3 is TGTGCCTCCAAGAAAGGGCAGAGAGGATTCTACGAGCAGTACTTC.

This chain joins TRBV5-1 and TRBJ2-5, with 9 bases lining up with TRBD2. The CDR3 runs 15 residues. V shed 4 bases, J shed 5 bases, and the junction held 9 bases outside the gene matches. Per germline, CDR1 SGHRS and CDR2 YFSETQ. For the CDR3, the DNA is TGCGCCAGCAGCCTAACCGTAGCGGGAGAGGAGACCCAGTACTTC. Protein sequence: CASSLTVAGEETQYF.

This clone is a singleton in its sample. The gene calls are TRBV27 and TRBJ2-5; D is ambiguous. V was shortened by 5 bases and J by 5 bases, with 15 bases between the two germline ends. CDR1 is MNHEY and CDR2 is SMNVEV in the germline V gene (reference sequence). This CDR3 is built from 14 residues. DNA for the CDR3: TGTGCCAGCAGTCCTATACTACGGCGGGAGACCCAGTACTTC. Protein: CASSPILRRETQYF.

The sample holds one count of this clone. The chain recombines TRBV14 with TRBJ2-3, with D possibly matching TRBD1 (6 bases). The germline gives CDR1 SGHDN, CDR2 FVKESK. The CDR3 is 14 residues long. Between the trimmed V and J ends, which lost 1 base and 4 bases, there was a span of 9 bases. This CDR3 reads CASSQGGRPDTQYF. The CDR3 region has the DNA TGTGCCAGCAGCCAAGGGGGGCGCCCAGATACGCAGTATTTT.

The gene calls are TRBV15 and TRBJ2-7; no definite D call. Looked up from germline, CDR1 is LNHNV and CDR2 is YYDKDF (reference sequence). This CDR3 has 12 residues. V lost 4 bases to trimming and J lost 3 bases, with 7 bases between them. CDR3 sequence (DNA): TGTGCCACCAGCAAACCCAACTACGAGCAGTACTTC. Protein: CATSKPNYEQYF.

The CDR3 loop reads CASSVWGANTEAFF. For the CDR3, the DNA is TGTGCCAGCAGTGTATGGGGGGCGAACACTGAAGCTTTCTTT. The chain combines TRBV2 with TRBJ1-1; weak D call: TRBD1 (6 bases). V shed 4 bases and J shed 1 base, with 10 bases lying between them. Germline lookup yields CDR1 SNHLY and CDR2 FYNNEI. The CDR3 totals 14 residues.

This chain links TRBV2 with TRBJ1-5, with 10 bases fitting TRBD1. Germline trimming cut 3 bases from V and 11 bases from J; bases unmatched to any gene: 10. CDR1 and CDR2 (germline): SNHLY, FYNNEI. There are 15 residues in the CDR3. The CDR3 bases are TGTGCCAGCAGTGACGCGGGACAGGGGATACGAGCCCAGCATTTT. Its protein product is CASSDAGQGIRAQHF.

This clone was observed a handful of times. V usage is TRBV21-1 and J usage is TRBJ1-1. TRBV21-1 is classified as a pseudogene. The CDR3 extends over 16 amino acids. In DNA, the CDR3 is TGTGCCAGCAGGCACGGGCTATACACAATTCGCACTGAAGCTTTCTTT. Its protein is CASRHGLYTIRTEAFF.

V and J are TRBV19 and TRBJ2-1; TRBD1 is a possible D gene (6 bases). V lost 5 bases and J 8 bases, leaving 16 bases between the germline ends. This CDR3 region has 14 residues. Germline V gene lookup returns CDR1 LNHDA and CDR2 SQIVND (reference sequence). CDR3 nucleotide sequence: TGTGCCAGTAGTCCGTGGACAGCGCTGGATGAGCAGTTCTTC. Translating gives CASSPWTALDEQFF.

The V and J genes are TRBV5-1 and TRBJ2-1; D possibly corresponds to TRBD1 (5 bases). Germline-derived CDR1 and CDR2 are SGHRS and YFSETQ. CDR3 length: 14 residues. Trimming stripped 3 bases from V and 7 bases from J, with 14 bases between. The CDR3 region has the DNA TGCGCCAGCAGCTACGGGTCAAGGGGTAATGAGCAGTTCTTC. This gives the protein CASSYGSRGNEQFF.

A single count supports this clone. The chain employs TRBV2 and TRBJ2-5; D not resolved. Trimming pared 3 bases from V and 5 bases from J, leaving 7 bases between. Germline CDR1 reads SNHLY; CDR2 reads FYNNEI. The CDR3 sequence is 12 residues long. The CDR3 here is CASSDSRETQYF. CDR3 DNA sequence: TGTGCCAGCAGTGATTCACGGGAGACCCAGTACTTC.

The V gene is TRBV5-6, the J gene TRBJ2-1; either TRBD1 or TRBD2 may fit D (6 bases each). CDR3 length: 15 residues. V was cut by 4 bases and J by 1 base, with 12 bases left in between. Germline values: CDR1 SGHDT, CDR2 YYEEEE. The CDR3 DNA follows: TGTGCCAGCAGCATACAGGGAGGATCCTACAATGAGCAGTTCTTC. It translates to CASSIQGGSYNEQFF.